This T cell receptor beta chain was obtained from a study of blood T cell repertoires in COVID-19. Study-level background: The United States, Italy and Spain provided the acute and convalescent COVID-19 samples. The analysed material was cDNA or gDNA that came from T cells, B-cell-depleted T cells, or PBMCs.

In the case of this clone: One end of the junction is discordant with germline, which a read error may explain. Other nucleotide sequences in the sample specify the same CDR3.

As originally analysed: Quantification of nucleated cells was approximated via reference gene primer amplification. The protocol was immunoSEQ multiplex PCR, while the TCRdb copy is restricted to in-frame clones and leaves out a portion. V and J calls and clone size are those listed in that table; D and trimming were worked out from the DNA. The sample holds roughly 330,000 clones; 89% are singletons and the top ten take 5% to 7.5%. Germline V gene lookup returns CDR1 MNHNS and CDR2 SASEGT. The CDR3 runs to 19 residues. The specimen was peripheral blood. The chain carries TRBV6-1 and TRBJ2-2; 10 bases match TRBD2. The TCR sequence derives from a man younger than 30 who had recovered from COVID-19. The CDR3, as DNA: TGTGCTAGCAGTGAAGGAGCGGGAGGGCCTTATGTATTGACCGGGGAGCTGTTTTTT. Its translation: CASSEGAGGPYVLTGELFF.